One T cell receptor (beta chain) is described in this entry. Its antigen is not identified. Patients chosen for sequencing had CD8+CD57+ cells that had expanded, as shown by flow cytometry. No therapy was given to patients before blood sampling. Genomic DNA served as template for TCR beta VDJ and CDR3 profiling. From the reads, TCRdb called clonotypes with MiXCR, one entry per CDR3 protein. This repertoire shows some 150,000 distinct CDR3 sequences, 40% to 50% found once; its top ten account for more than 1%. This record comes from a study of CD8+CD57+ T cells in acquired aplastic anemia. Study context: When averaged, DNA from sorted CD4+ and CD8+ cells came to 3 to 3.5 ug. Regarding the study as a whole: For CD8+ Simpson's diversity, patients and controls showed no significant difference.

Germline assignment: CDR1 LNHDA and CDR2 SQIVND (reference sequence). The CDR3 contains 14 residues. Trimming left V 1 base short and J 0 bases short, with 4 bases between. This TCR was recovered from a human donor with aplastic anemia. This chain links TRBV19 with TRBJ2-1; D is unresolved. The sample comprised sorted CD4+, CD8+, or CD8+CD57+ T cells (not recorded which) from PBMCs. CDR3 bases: TGTGCCAGTAGTATAGGGAACTCCTACAATGAGCAGTTCTTC. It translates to CASSIGNSYNEQFF. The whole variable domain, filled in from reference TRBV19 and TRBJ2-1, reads DGGITQSPKYLFRKEGQNVTLSCEQNLNHDAMYWYRQDPGQGLRLIYYSQIVNDFQKGDIAEGYSVSREKKESFPLTVTSAQKNPTAFYLCASSIGNSYNEQFFGPGTRLTVL.